The rows below give T cell receptor beta chains drawn from one sample of a study of T cell responses to AZD1222 COVID-19 vaccine. The protocol was immunoSEQ multiplex PCR, while the TCRdb copy is restricted to in-frame clones and leaves out a portion. This sample has 150,000 to 250,000 clones; 90% to 95% occur once, and the top ten carry around 3%. Sequenced here: peripheral blood, sampled 28 days after the second AZD1222 dose. These receptors were collected from an adult who received the AZD1222 COVID-19 vaccine. Each CDR3 is given with its conserved first and last residue. Fields, in order: D gene, V gene, J gene, CDR3 protein. A D gene is named only where the DNA matches it firmly.

>TRBD1|TRBV27|TRBJ2-1
CASAAGTATYNEQFF
>TRBD1|TRBV5-1|TRBJ2-1
CASRTGGTYNEQFF
>NA|TRBV28|TRBJ1-1
CASSRQGMGTEAFF
>TRBD1|TRBV2|TRBJ1-5
CASSEQGAFQPQHF
>NA|TRBV4-1|TRBJ1-6
CASSQDSWTDNSPLHF
>NA|TRBV19|TRBJ1-1
CASSNRVSRTEAFF
>TRBD1|TRBV13|TRBJ2-5
CASSLRTGGQETQYF
>NA|TRBV11-1|TRBJ2-5
CASSPIAPGTQYF
>NA|TRBV20-1|TRBJ2-7
CSAASSYEQYF
>NA|TRBV11-2|TRBJ2-1
CASSLERASYNEQFF
>NA|TRBV7-9|TRBJ1-4
CASSLASGRGTTNEKLFF
>NA|TRBV6-2/TRBV6-3|TRBJ2-1
CASSRTQGRRNEQFF
>NA|TRBV2|TRBJ2-1
CASTGSAGSYNEQFF
>NA|TRBV5-5|TRBJ1-4
CASSSARGTNEKLFF
>NA|TRBV28|TRBJ1-5
CASRFRLGDQPQHF
>TRBD2|TRBV5-4|TRBJ2-7
CASSRGGARGEQYF
>NA|TRBV11-3|TRBJ2-1
CASSVVGVVAEYNEQFF
>NA|TRBV4-1|TRBJ2-2
CASSLRDYTGELFF
>TRBD2|TRBV5-1|TRBJ2-5
CASRVSGGQGETQYF
>TRBD2|TRBV4-3|TRBJ2-5
CASSQAPPGLVWQTQYF
>NA|TRBV19|TRBJ2-1
CASSILGEQFF
>TRBD2|TRBV25-1|TRBJ2-7
CASGLAGDEQYF